In its sample, the clone carrying this T cell receptor (beta chain) was seen once. TCRdb itself ran the RT-PCR reads through MiXCR, one entry per CDR3 protein. The table lists 550,000 to 750,000 distinct CDR3 sequences, 14% of them singletons. Germline V gene sequence: CDR1 MDHEN, CDR2 SYDVKM. V shed 4 bases, J shed 1 base, and the junction held 3 bases outside the gene matches. The CDR3 has 14 amino acids. The source material was memory CD4+ T cells from blood. The V gene is TRBV28, the J gene TRBJ1-2; the match to TRBD1 covers 7 bases. The TCR originated in a female donor in good health, serving as a healthy control. Here the CDR3 reads CASSSGGFNYGYTF. Written as DNA, the CDR3 is TGTGCCAGCAGTTCAGGGGGGTTTAACTATGGCTACACCTTC.